This T cell receptor beta chain originates from a study of shared clonotypes between healthy human individuals (dated by TCRdb to the early 2020s). Study-wide context: Three men and a couple of women, aged 18 to 49 years, made up the cohort. For each donor, CD4 naive and CD4 memory were each run on three plates, CD8 naive on two plates, and CD8 memory on one plate. Blood TCR repertoires of roughly five healthy adults were deeply sequenced to estimate repertoire size and the extent of clonotype sharing between individuals. To increase sequencing depth and limit assay-specific biases, TCR repertoire library preparation and sequencing were carried out by different laboratories using diverse techniques. Per donor, leukapheresis produced somewhere between about 0.94 and 9.5 billion PBMCs.

TCR CDR3 regions were amplified from genomic DNA by multiplex PCR using the deep immunoSEQ assay. Genomic DNA extracted from each cell subset was distributed evenly over all wells of several immunoSEQ 96-well plates, and each plate served as one replicate. For sorted subsets, around 0.2 ug of genomic DNA, equivalent to about 30,000 T cell genomes, went into each replicate PCR. Purified libraries were measured with a Qubit 3.0 fluorometer, size-checked on a Bioanalyzer 2100, and measured again with the KAPA Library Quantification kit. Each immunoSEQ 96-well plate was sequenced on its own single-read 150-cycle Illumina NextSeq 550 flow cell. Per the source publication's procedure: Because only junctional sequences without quality scores were contained in the immunoSEQ output, filtering matching that applied to full-length reads could not be performed. Sequences were annotated with PyIR, a Python wrapper for IgBLAST v1.9, and V/J genes and CDR3 were assigned using IMGT germline references. Reads were removed for weak V/J assignments (E-value above 1e-6), missing CDR3, stop codons, out-of-frame junctions, or ambiguous translated residues. A V3J clonotype was defined by an identical inferred V gene, J gene, and CDR3 amino acid sequence. Percentage overlap between repertoires was computed as shared unique clonotypes divided by the size of the smaller repertoire. Three approaches were used to assess repertoire richness: RTK rarefaction, the Chao1 estimator, and Recon v2.1 estimates of unobserved clonotypes. For all TCRbeta clonotypes obtained by the gDNA method from several donors, generation probabilities were computed with OLGA. TCRdb took over this immuneACCESS table, retaining in-frame rearrangements with V and J assigned. Such tables are incomplete; in checked studies, under half of the missing clones stem from an unresolved V gene, and the remainder is unexplained. The DNA gave D and trimming, while V, J and clone size come from that table. The sample profile shows hundreds of thousands of clones; 80% to 95% of them were found once. The top ten clones comprise 24% of the sample.

CD8 naive samples consisted of CD45RO-negative cells that were positively selected for CCR7, yielding a CD45RA+CCR7+ population without TemRA cells. The donors were healthy, HIV-negative adults who had no recently reported acute infections or vaccinations. Every donor was a Caucasian adult residing in Nashville, Tennessee, USA. Blood was obtained by leukapheresis, after which PBMCs were separated by Ficoll-Histopaque density gradient centrifugation and cryopreserved in liquid nitrogen vapor phase. Analytical flow cytometry was used to check the purity and quantity of every magnetically sorted T cell population. Genomic DNA was isolated from every sorted fraction and measured by UV absorbance on a Nanodrop 2000c. Overall study outcomes, separate from this receptor: Pairwise subsampling led to the expectation that sequencing depth would affect the degree of clonotype sharing among donors. Larger estimated clonotype richness was generally found for naive subsets than for memory subsets. Compared with non-shared clonotypes, clonotypes shared by all four sorted-subset donors had higher generation probabilities. The genetic and exposure-history diversity represented was limited by the small number of donors. Only blood was sampled, and tissue TCR repertoires likely differ from those in blood. Even with the large sequencing depth, rarefaction of the sorted-subset datasets indicated that sequencing was incomplete. When four donors were compared, the shared fraction of clonotypes was 5% to 6.5% for naive CD4, approximately 3.5% for naive CD8, 2.3% for memory CD4, and 0.35% to 0.4% for memory CD8.

With regard to this clone: The antigen it binds to is not known. The record has no base qualities; no much larger clone is one base away.

The receptor was derived from a man aged 25 to 40 in good health. Material for sequencing was naive CD8+ T cells sorted from blood. What this sample's cell subset or site label stands for: CD45RA+CCR7+.

The CDR3 region: CASSSRTSGSRETQYF. The DNA reads TGTGCCAGCAGCTCCCGGACTAGCGGGAGTAGGGAGACCCAGTACTTC. The chain was built from TRBV7-9 and TRBJ2-5; 13 bases in the middle match TRBD2. Clipping removes 4 bases from V and 5 bases from J, with 7 as the unmatched junction base count. The CDR3, from cysteine to phenylalanine, totals 16 residues. CDR3 DNA only is kept here, 48 bases in frame from base 1. From the germline V gene (reference sequence), CDR1 is SEHNR and CDR2 is FQNEAQ.